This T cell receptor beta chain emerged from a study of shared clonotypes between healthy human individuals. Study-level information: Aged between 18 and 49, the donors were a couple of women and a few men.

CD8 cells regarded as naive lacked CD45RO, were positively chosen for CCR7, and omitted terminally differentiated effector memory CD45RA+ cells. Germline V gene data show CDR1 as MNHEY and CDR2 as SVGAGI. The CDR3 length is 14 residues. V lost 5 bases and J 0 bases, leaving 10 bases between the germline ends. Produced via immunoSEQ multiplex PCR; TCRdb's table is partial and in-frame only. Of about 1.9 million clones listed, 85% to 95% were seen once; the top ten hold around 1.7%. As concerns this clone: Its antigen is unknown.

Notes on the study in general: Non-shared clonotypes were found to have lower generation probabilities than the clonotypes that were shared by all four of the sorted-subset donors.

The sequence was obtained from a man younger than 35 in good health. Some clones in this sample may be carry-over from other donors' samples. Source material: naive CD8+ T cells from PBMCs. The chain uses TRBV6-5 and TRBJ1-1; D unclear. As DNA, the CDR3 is TGTGCCAGCAGTCCCTTTTCGGTGAACACTGAAGCTTTCTTT. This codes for CASSPFSVNTEAFF.